Sequencing of this T cell receptor beta chain was carried out in a study of cytomegalovirus exposure and HLA in healthy donors. General observations from the study: TCR beta chains numbering some 160 were designated cytomegalovirus-associated.

In regard to this clone: Its cognate antigen is unknown.

The PCR was carried out with 60 Vbeta primers and 13 Jbeta primers. Measured with immunoSEQ multiplex PCR; TCRdb has only the in-frame clones, and not every one. The sample holds 210,000 or so clones, around 80% seen once. This clonotype was obtained from a woman aged 55-70 years in good health and CMV-seropositive. Sequenced sample: PBMCs.

CDR3 sequence reads: CASSLLGANQETQYF. The CDR3 DNA reads as TGCGCCAGCAGCTTGCTGGGGGCGAACCAAGAGACCCAGTACTTC. The genes are TRBV5-1 and TRBJ2-5; possibly TRBD1 for D (6 bases). The CDR3 sequence is 15 residues long. V dropped 1 base and J dropped 0 bases, with 10 bases sitting between them. CDR1 is SGHRS, CDR2 YFSETQ, per germline.